The clone carrying this T cell receptor (beta chain) was seen more than once but under ten times. What it binds is not known. 5'-RACE, quantitative and with molecular barcodes, yielded the TCR beta libraries. TCRdb processed the 5' RACE reads anew with MiXCR; each CDR3 protein has one entry. The sample records about 160,000 distinct CDR3 sequences, around 42% being singletons. Trimming stripped 3 bases from V and 0 bases from J, with 13 bases between. The germline V gene encodes CDR1 MDHEN and CDR2 SYDVKM. This CDR3 is 16 amino acids long. This specimen comes from a study of CD8 T cells in ankylosing spondylitis. Study-level findings and limits: A TCR beta motif of under ten highly homologous variants seemed to mark ankylosing spondylitis blood. A CD8+ phenotype characterized the disease-linked clones, which were relatively rare in peripheral blood. Reportedly, disease-linked clones are significantly enriched in ankylosing spondylitis patients' matched synovial fluid.

Specimen: synovial fluid, either unsorted or a sorted T cell fraction (not recorded which). The receptor was derived from a male donor with ankylosing spondylitis. The chain carries TRBV28 and TRBJ2-3; no clear D gene. CDR3 sequence reads: CASSFFDSPSTDTQYF. In DNA form, the CDR3 reads TGTGCCAGCAGTTTCTTCGACTCTCCTAGCACAGATACGCAGTATTTT.